This T cell receptor (beta chain) was retrieved from a study of tumor-infiltrating lymphocytes in primary liver carcinoma (dated 2017 in TCRdb). For the wider study: Hepatocellular carcinoma (four) or combined HCC and intrahepatic cholangiocarcinoma (one) was present in the five patients, who were three men and two women aged 30 to 69 years. The five patients had tumors staged T1-T3 N0M0, with maximum diameters ranging from roughly 4.2 to 11 cm. Each sample produced roughly 3.5 to 7.13 million productive TCRbeta reads, and read depth showed no significant difference between tissue types. Across five regions of each liver tumor, along with adjacent normal tissue and blood, the study brought together TCRbeta repertoire sequencing, expression microarrays and whole-exome sequencing. A total of approximately 35 specimens from 5 patients underwent TCRbeta repertoire sequencing, comprising about 25 tumor regions, 5 adjacent noncancerous liver tissues and 5 peripheral blood samples. To link TCRbeta repertoire diversity with the local molecular phenotype, the 25 or so tumor region samples were profiled using Agilent mRNA microarrays. Reproducibility between technical replicate repertoires was high, with correlation coefficients above 0.95 and mean shared-clone rates near 0.89.

The paper's findings and limits, for the study overall: Only a few patients were included in the study, and the authors note that the findings should be validated in a larger study. Because only the TCR beta chain was sequenced and unpaired alpha chains were not captured, true repertoire diversity is likely underestimated. Only roughly 7.5-24% of top clones appeared in all five regions of a tumor, which suggests that tumor-infiltrating T cells are spatially heterogeneous. Comparison of CD4+ and CD8+ T cell repertoires was precluded by the use of bulk unsorted samples. A significantly larger repertoire fraction was made up by the top 250 clones in tumors than in blood (p = 0.039). Pairs of tumor regions showed greater repertoire overlap (mean around 36%) than tumor-adjacent pairs (roughly 17%) or tumor-blood pairs (around 15%), which is consistent with antigen-driven expansion.

Starting from about 550 ng total RNA, TCRbeta-specific cDNA was produced by reverse transcription with a constant-region primer and ProtoScript II reverse transcriptase. Three nested multiplex PCR rounds, following a slightly modified ARM-PCR procedure, were used to build the TCRbeta libraries. Each of the first two PCR rounds ran for about 10 cycles using multiplex TRBV1-TRBV30 forward primers together with a Cbeta reverse primer. Sample barcodes and Illumina adapters were added in a final 25-cycle PCR using Deep VentR polymerase. Before sequencing, amplicons of 200-500 bp were gel-purified using a QIAquick gel extraction kit. An Illumina HiSeq 2500 was used to sequence the TCRbeta amplicons, generating 250-bp paired-end reads. As for the original processing: Quality trimming of reads was performed with Trimmomatic v0.33, and paired reads were merged with FLASH v1.2.11 so that full CDR3 sequences could be recovered. V, D and J germline segments were assigned to the rearranged TCRbeta sequences by MiGEC v1.2.1b. Clonotype statistics and Shannon-Wiener diversity indices were computed with VDJtools v1.0.0. To reduce sampling bias, subsequent analyses other than the diversity analysis used only the 250 most abundant clonotypes in each sample. The raw public data were reprocessed by TCRdb itself: fastp quality trimming at Q25, MiXCR clonotype calling, in-frame beta chains only. Identical CDR3 protein sequences are pooled into one entry, listed with their most common genes and DNA. The V and J calls and clone size are TCRdb's, not the authors'. Recorded for this sample are 90,000 to 140,000 distinct CDR3 sequences; approximately 78% of them occurred a single time. About 20% of the sample is held by the ten biggest clonotypes.

From a lookup of the germline V gene, CDR1 and CDR2 are SGHAT and FQNNGV. The CDR3 is made up of 16 amino acids, end residues included. Only the CDR3 portion is preserved as DNA: 48 bases, with reading frame beginning at the first base. V was cut back by 4 bases and J by 0 bases, leaving a gap of 12 bases between them. Without any cell sorting, total RNA and DNA were co-extracted from around 18-30 mg of bulk tissue using the AllPrep DNA/RNA mini kit. Five patients with histopathologically diagnosed primary liver carcinoma underwent surgical resection in China between 2015 and March 2016. At the time of sampling, the patients had chronic HBV infection and had not received any treatment. Each tumor was sampled at five spatially separated regions: the superior, inferior, left-lateral and right-lateral poles and the tumor centre. Histological examination found more than 75% viable tumor cells in every tumor sample. Fresh tumor and adjacent tissue pieces were bisected; one half was stored in RNAlater at -80°C, the other sent for histology.

Details on this clonotype: The antigen this receptor binds is unknown. Likely a read error: the CDR3 ends without its conserved phenylalanine or tryptophan.

The material sequenced was liver tumor tissue from sampling region 3. The cell subset or site label, read with the paper, signifies: tumor region T3, left-lateral pole. Recombination joined TRBV11-2 with TRBJ2-2; the D gene is not confidently resolved. This TCR came from a man in his forties or fifties with primary liver carcinoma and hepatitis B virus infection. The nucleotides are TGTGCCAGCAGCTCTTCTGGCGGCGCGAACACCGGGGAGCTGTTTATT. This gives the protein CASSSSGGANTGELFI.